This T cell receptor (beta chain) was sequenced in a study of blood T cell repertoires in COVID-19 (dated by TCRdb to 2018 to 2020). Background on the whole study: Samples covering the acute and convalescent phases of COVID-19 were provided by collaborators in the United States, Italy and Spain. The material from the prospective study consisted of cDNA or gDNA derived from T cells, B-cell-depleted T cells, or PBMCs. Deeply sampled blood TCRbeta repertoires from subjects exposed to, actively infected with, or recovered from COVID-19 were included in the dataset. The repertoires were released in a freely available public database intended as a resource for research on the immune response to SARS-CoV-2. Samples came from the ongoing ImmuneRACE study (first 160 participants) plus 1,254 subjects from 6 global collaborators. Sample metadata almost always included a de-identified subject ID, COVID-19 status, age in years and sex. Where available, HLA class I and class II types were taken from metadata supplied by the sample provider and were not determined by assay-based typing. Here is what the overall study found, with its caveats: Clinical and demographic metadata were provided uncurated, with the amount varying by source and participant.

At one collaborating source in Seattle, patients were enrolled during active infection and were followed longitudinally through the course of disease. Whole blood was collected in K2EDTA tubes by collaborating institutions according to the institutions' own protocols. For TCRbeta analysis, collaborators shipped samples as frozen whole blood, isolated PBMCs, or DNA extracted from either of those sample types. Concerning this clone: No antigen is known for it. No base quality information exists; no much larger clone differs at one position.

From a lookup of the germline V gene, CDR1 and CDR2 are MGHRA and YSYEKL. Trimming removed 3 bases from V and 7 bases from J, leaving 9 bases between the germline ends. Taken from cysteine to phenylalanine, the CDR3 has 12 residues. Only the CDR3 region is kept as DNA, spanning 36 bases read in frame from base 1. TCRbeta CDR3 regions were amplified from genomic DNA using the immunoSEQ Assay, a bias-controlled multiplex PCR. The authors processed their data as follows. Nucleated cell counts per sample were estimated from amplification of reference gene primers within the assay. To quantify the absolute abundance of each unique TCRbeta CDR3 rearrangement, sequence reads were collapsed and filtered. For each sample, productive Simpson clonality was calculated as the square root of Simpson's diversity index over productive rearrangements. This immuneACCESS table, as held by TCRdb, lists in-frame sequences with V and J called but not all clones. Of the missing ones, under half trace to an unresolved V gene in checked studies; the others have no known cause. The D gene and trimming were derived from the DNA, and the V and J assignments and clone size from that table. The sample table holds approximately 530,000 clones, of which approximately 88% were seen once. Together, the top ten hold 7.8% of the sample.

Sequencing was done on a sample of peripheral blood. The receptor chain draws on TRBV4-1 and TRBJ1-2; the D gene lacks a confident call. This receptor was taken from a woman aged 45 to 65 with COVID-19, enrolled during active disease. At the DNA level, the sequence is TGCGCCAGCAGCCACTCGGGATCTGGCTACACCTTC. Translated, it reads CASSHSGSGYTF.